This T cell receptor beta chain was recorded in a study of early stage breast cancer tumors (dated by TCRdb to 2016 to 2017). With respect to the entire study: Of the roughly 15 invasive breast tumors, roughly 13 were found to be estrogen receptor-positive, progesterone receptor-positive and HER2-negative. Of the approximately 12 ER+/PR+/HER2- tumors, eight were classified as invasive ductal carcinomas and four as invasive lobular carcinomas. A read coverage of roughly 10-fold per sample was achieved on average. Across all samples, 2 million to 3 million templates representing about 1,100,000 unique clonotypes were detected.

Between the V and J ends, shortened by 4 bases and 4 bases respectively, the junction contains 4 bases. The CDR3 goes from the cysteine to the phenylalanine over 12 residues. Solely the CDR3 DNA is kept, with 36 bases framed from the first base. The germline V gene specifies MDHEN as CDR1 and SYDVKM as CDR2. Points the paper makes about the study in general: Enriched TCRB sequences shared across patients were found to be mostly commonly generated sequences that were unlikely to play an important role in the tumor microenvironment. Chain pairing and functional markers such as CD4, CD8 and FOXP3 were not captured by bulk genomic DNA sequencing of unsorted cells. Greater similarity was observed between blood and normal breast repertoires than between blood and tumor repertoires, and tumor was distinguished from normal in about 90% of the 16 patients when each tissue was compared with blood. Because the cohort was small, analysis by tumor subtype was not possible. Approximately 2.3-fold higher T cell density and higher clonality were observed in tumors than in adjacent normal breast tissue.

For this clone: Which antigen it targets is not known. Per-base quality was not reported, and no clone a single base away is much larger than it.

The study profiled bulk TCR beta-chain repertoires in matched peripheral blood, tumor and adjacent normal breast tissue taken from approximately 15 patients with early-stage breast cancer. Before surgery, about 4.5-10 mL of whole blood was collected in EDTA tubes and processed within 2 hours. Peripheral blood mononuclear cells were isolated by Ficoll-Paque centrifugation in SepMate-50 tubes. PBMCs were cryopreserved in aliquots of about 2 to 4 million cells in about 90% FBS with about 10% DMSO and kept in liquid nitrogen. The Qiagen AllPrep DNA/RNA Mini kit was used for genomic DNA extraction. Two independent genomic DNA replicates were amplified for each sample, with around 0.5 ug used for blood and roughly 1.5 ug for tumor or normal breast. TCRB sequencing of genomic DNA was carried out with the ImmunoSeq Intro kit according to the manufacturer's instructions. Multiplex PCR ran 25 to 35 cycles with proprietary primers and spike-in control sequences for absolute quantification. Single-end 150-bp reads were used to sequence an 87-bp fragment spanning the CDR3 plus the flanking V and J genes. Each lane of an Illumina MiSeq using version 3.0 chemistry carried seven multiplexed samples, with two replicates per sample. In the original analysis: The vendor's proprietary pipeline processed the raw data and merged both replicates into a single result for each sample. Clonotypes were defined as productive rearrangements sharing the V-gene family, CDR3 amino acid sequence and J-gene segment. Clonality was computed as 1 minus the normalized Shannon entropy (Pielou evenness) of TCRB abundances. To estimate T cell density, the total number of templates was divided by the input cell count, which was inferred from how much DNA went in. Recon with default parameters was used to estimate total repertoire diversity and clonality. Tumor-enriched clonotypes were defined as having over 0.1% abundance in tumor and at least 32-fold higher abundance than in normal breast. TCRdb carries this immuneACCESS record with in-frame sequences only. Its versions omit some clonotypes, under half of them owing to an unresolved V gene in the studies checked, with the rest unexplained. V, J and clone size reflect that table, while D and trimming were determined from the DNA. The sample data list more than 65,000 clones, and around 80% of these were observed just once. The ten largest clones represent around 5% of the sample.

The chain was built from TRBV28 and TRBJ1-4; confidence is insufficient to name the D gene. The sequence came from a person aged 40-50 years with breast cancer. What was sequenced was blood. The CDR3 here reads CASSSLNEKLFF. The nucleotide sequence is TGTGCCAGCAGTTCCCTTAATGAAAAACTGTTTTTT.